The T cell receptor (beta chain) under discussion was sequenced for a study of T cells in Graves' hyperthyroidism and ophthalmopathy. Study-wide points: Ophthalmopathy was distinguished from stable hyperthyroidism by 13 V-J signatures.

Amplification yielded TCR beta CDR3 regions, with RNA transcripts as the source. Carried out on the TCR CDR3, a first-round RT-PCR used the HTBI primer set. Via MiXCR, TCRdb re-called the multiplex PCR reads, giving one row per CDR3 protein. This table has 350,000 to 400,000 distinct CDR3 sequences, 11% to 15% appearing once. The V gene's germline CDR1 is SNHLY and CDR2 FYNNEI. This CDR3 has 14 residues. The V and J ends lost 2 bases and 5 bases respectively, with 12 bases between them. Ten or more counts support this clonotype. As yet, its antigen is unknown. The receptor was derived from a woman between 55 and 75 years old with Graves' hyperthyroidism. The chain employs TRBV2 and TRBJ1-1; TRBD1 might be the D (6 bases). The sequenced sample consisted of blood. CDR3 sequence (DNA): TGTGCCAGCAGTGAAACCCAGGGGTGGACTGAAGCTTTCTTT. It translates to CASSETQGWTEAFF.